What follows are 16 T cell receptor beta chains derived from one specimen sequenced in a study of PD-L1 blockade in urothelial cancer. Data came from immunoSEQ multiplex PCR; TCRdb stores just in-frame clones and leaves some out. The sample carries about 48,000 clones, roughly 80% recorded once. The time point is: peripheral blood 6 weeks after treatment start. The specimen was PBMCs, collected around atezolizumab (anti-PD-L1) treatment. All receptors derive from a man aged 65 to 85 with urothelial cancer.

The chain couples TRBV14 to TRBJ2-7; D unclear. V lost 1 base and J 3 bases, leaving 7 bases between the germline ends. Germline-derived CDR1 and CDR2 are SGHDN and FVKESK. This CDR3 region has 13 residues. CDR3 nucleotides: TGTGCCAGCAGCCAAGGTAACAGCTACGAGCAGTACTTC. This sequence encodes CASSQGNSYEQYF.

This chain connects TRBV6-1 to TRBJ2-7; tentative D call: TRBD1 (6 bases). This CDR3 has 13 amino acids. CDR1 and CDR2 (germline): MNHNS, SASEGT. Trimming took 10 bases from V and 2 from J, leaving 15 bases between them. CDR3 sequence reads: CAIAQGIAYEQYF. CDR3 nucleotide sequence: TGTGCCATCGCACAGGGAATTGCCTACGAGCAGTACTTC.

This chain joins TRBV27 and TRBJ2-1, with D uncertain. The CDR3 has 14 residues. The V and J ends lost 6 bases and 0 bases respectively, with 9 bases between them. Germline V gene lookup returns CDR1 MNHEY and CDR2 SMNVEV (reference sequence). CDR3 nucleotide sequence: TGTGCCAGCAGCTCTTCGGGCTCCTACAATGAGCAGTTCTTC. This codes for CASSSSGSYNEQFF.

The count of this clone is one. The chain has TRBV6-1 and TRBJ1-1, with 7 bases aligning to TRBD1. Germline trimming cut 7 bases from V and 4 bases from J; bases unmatched to any gene: 6. CDR3 size: 13 residues. Germline V gene sequence: CDR1 MNHNS, CDR2 SASEGT. The CDR3 region has the DNA TGTGCCAGCATCGGACAGGTCGGCACTGAAGCTTTCTTT. It codes for CASIGQVGTEAFF.

The chain has TRBV18 and TRBJ2-7, with 13 bases aligning to TRBD2. With V trimmed by 6 bases and J by 1 base, 3 bases remained unmatched. The CDR3 runs to 15 residues. Germline loops: CDR1 KGHSH, CDR2 LQKENI. CDR3 in DNA: TGTGCCAGCTCCCCGACTAGCGGGAGGTCCTACGAGCAGTACTTC. Translation: CASSPTSGRSYEQYF.

There are a few counts of this clone. This sequence joins TRBV28 and TRBJ1-5; 8 nucleotides line up with TRBD1. After removal of 6 bases from V and 7 bases from J, the junction contained 5 bases not matched to a gene. The CDR3 loop spans 13 amino acids. Germline V gene data show CDR1 as MDHEN and CDR2 as SYDVKM. The DNA for the CDR3 is TGTGCCAGCAGAAGACAGGGGCGACAGCCCCAGCATTTT. This translates into CASRRQGRQPQHF.

The chain uses TRBV5-6 and TRBJ2-3; tentative D call: TRBD2 (8 bases). Germline CDR1 is SGHDT and CDR2 is YYEEEE. Trimming took off 4 bases at V and 1 base at J, with 22 bases between the two ends. The CDR3 totals 18 residues. The DNA for the CDR3 is TGTGCCAGCAGCCTGGACCGACAGGGACTAGTCGGCACAGATACGCAGTATTTT. It is translated as CASSLDRQGLVGTDTQYF. Using reference TRBV5-6 and TRBJ2-3 for the parts outside the CDR3, the full variable domain is DAGVTQSPTHLIKTRGQQVTLRCSPKSGHDTVSWYQQALGQGPQFIFQYYEEEERQRGNFPDRFSGHQFPNYSSELNVNALLLGDSALYLCASSLDRQGLVGTDTQYFGPGTRLTVL.

This CDR3 is CASRPAGTGLSGANVLTF. As DNA, the CDR3 is TGTGCCAGCAGACCCGCCGGGACAGGGTTATCTGGGGCCAACGTCCTGACTTTC. This chain connects TRBV27 to TRBJ2-6; 9 bases agree with TRBD1. The CDR3 totals 18 residues. V was clipped by 6 bases and J by 1 base; unmatched bases: 10. Germline assignment: CDR1 MNHEY and CDR2 SMNVEV (reference sequence).

The chain employs TRBV6-4 and TRBJ2-2; 7 bases agree with TRBD2. CDR3 size: 15 residues. V was pared by 6 bases and J by 4 bases, with 8 bases of the junction left unmatched. Germline V lookup: CDR1 MRHNA, CDR2 SNTAGT. The CDR3 DNA follows: TGTGCCAGCAGCAGAGCGAGCGGGGCCACCGGGGAGCTGTTTTTT. Amino acid sequence: CASSRASGATGELFF.

Comments on this clone: This likely reflects a read error, since a far larger clone is one base away. The chain combines TRBV28 with TRBJ2-2, with 7 bases aligning to TRBD1. Trimming cost V 6 bases and J 0 bases; bases outside gene matches: 4. Germline V CDR1 and CDR2: MDHEN, SYDVKM. CDR3 length: 15 amino acids. This CDR3 is CASSHGTANTGELFF. The CDR3 DNA follows: TGTGCCAGCAGCCACGGGACAGCGAACACCGGGGAGCTGTTTTTT.

The V call is TRBV6-6, the J call TRBJ2-7; maybe TRBD1 (6 bases). V was trimmed by 2 bases and J by 1 base, leaving 15 bases between them. The CDR3 loop spans 16 amino acids. The germline V gene has CDR1 MNHNY and CDR2 SVGAGI (reference sequence). CDR3 region: CASSYLSTGLSYEQYF. Written as DNA, the CDR3 is TGTGCCAGCAGTTACCTCTCGACAGGACTGTCCTACGAGCAGTACTTC.

The V call is TRBV28, the J call TRBJ1-3; TRBD1 matches 9 bases. The CDR3 is 15 residues long. Germline V CDR1 and CDR2: MDHEN, SYDVKM. The ends lost 6 bases at V and 7 bases at J; junction bases unmatched: 10. The CDR3 is CASSINRGRGNTIYF. The CDR3 DNA reads TGTGCCAGCAGCATAAACAGGGGGCGAGGGAACACCATATATTTT. Filled out from reference TRBV28 and TRBJ1-3, the complete variable domain reads DVKVTQSSRYLVKRTGEKVFLECVQDMDHENMFWYRQDPGLGLRLIYFSYDVKMKEKGDIPEGYSVSREKKERFSLILESASTNQTSMYLCASSINRGRGNTIYFGEGSWLTVV.

The gene calls are TRBV7-3 and TRBJ2-5; tentatively, D is TRBD2 (6 bases). Germline V gene lookup returns CDR1 SGHTA and CDR2 FQGTGA. V dropped 0 bases and J dropped 5 bases, with 16 bases sitting between them. The CDR3 consists of 16 residues. The CDR3 sequence: CASSLTTGLGGETQYF. CDR3 bases: TGTGCCAGCAGCTTAACTACCGGTCTGGGGGGTGAGACCCAGTACTTC. The full variable domain, completed using reference TRBV7-3 and TRBJ2-5, is GAGVSQTPSNKVTEKGKYVELRCDPISGHTALYWYRQSLGQGPEFLIYFQGTGAADDSGLPNDRFFAVRPEGSVSTLKIQRTERGDSAVYLCASSLTTGLGGETQYFGPGTRLLVL.

The chain links TRBV7-2 to TRBJ2-2, with D possibly matching TRBD2 (6 bases). This CDR3 has 16 amino acids. The V end lost 4 bases, the J end lost 6 bases, and 18 bases lay between the germline ends. CDR1 and CDR2 (germline): SGHTA, FQGNSA. The CDR3 here is CASSSPGGRLAGELFF. The CDR3 nucleotides read TGTGCCAGCAGCTCCCCCGGGGGAAGATTAGCCGGGGAGCTGTTTTTT.

About this clone itself: The sample holds other DNA sequences that translate to the same CDR3. This chain connects TRBV7-9 to TRBJ1-5; a weak D match, TRBD1 (6 bases). This CDR3 is built from 14 residues. Trimming took off 1 base at V and 2 bases at J, with 6 bases between the two ends. Germline lookup yields CDR1 SEHNR and CDR2 FQNEAQ (reference sequence). In DNA, the CDR3 is TGTGCCAGCAGCTTAGGGGGGCGCAATCAGCCCCAGCATTTT. This sequence encodes CASSLGGRNQPQHF.

The chain employs TRBV19 and TRBJ1-3, with 7 bases that match TRBD1. J gave up 2 bases and V 7 bases, and 14 bases lay outside the gene matches. The CDR3 runs 17 residues. The germline gives CDR1 LNHDA, CDR2 SQIVND (reference sequence). CDR3 protein: CASKETGLLRAGNTIYF. The DNA of the CDR3 is TGTGCCAGTAAGGAGACAGGGCTTTTACGCGCTGGAAACACCATATATTTT.